Below, 11 T cell receptor beta chains from the same sample are listed, as sequenced in a study of identical twins. TCRdb redid the calling of the 5' RACE reads with MiXCR, one entry per CDR3 protein. The profile covers around 370,000 distinct CDR3 sequences, with 9% appearing a single time and 8.5% to 10% taken by the ten largest. Sequencing was carried out using naive T cells sorted from blood. Receptor source: a woman aged 45-65 years in good health.

This clonotype came up many times. The chain combines TRBV7-9 with TRBJ1-1, with D tentatively TRBD1 (5 bases). The CDR3 spans 15 residues. Germline V gives CDR1 SEHNR, CDR2 FQNEAQ (reference sequence). V was cut by 0 bases and J by 6 bases, with 14 bases left in between. For the CDR3, the DNA is TGTGCCAGCAGCTTAGCCGGGGCAGAGGGCGCTGAAGCTTTCTTT. It is translated as CASSLAGAEGAEAFF. Full variable domain (rest looked up from reference TRBV7-9 and TRBJ1-1): DTGVSQNPRHKITKRGQNVTFRCDPISEHNRLYWYRQTLGQGPEFLTYFQNEAQLEKSRLLSDRFSAERPKGSFSTLEIQRTEQGDSAMYLCASSLAGAEGAEAFFGQGTRLTVV.

This clonotype has at least ten counts. The rearrangement links TRBV5-1 to TRBJ1-3; D ambiguous. V lost 5 bases to trimming and J lost 3 bases, with 9 bases between them. The CDR3 runs to 13 residues. Germline V gene sequence: CDR1 SGHRS, CDR2 YFSETQ. For the CDR3, the DNA is TGCGCCAGCAGGCCTCTGGATGGAAACACCATATATTTT. Protein: CASRPLDGNTIYF.

This clonotype was recorded at least ten times. The chain recombines TRBV5-1 with TRBJ2-7; TRBD1 is a possible D gene (6 bases). V was pared by 4 bases and J by 7 bases, with 15 bases between. The germline V gene has CDR1 SGHRS and CDR2 YFSETQ. The CDR3 length is 13 residues. The CDR3 region is CASSDTGLDEQYF. DNA for the CDR3: TGCGCCAGCAGCGATACAGGGCTGGATGAGCAGTACTTC.

The rearrangement links TRBV29-1 to TRBJ2-3; D is undetermined. With 6 bases removed from V and 6 bases from J, the gap between germline ends came to 10 bases. Germline CDR1 is SQVTM and CDR2 is ANQGSEA. This CDR3 has 11 amino acids. CDR3: CSVGVGDTQYF. The CDR3 DNA reads TGCAGCGTCGGAGTCGGGGATACGCAGTATTTT.

The V and J genes are TRBV3-1 and TRBJ2-1; the match to TRBD2 covers 10 bases. Germline CDR1 and CDR2: LGHDT and YNNKEL (reference sequence). This CDR3 is built from 16 residues. J gave up 2 bases and V 2 bases, and 3 bases lay outside the gene matches. CDR3 in amino acids: CASSQLAGGPYNEQFF. CDR3 bases: TGTGCCAGCAGCCAATTAGCGGGAGGCCCCTACAATGAGCAGTTCTTC.

This clonotype was seen at least ten times. This chain links TRBV28 with TRBJ2-7; 7 bases line up with TRBD2. CDR3 length: 14 amino acids. CDR1 is MDHEN, CDR2 SYDVKM, per germline. The junction had 5 bases not matched to a gene; V was cut back by 3 bases and J by 3 bases. CDR3 DNA sequence: TGTGCCAGCAGTTTTTCGGGGGAGGGCTACGAGCAGTACGTC. It is translated as CASSFSGEGYEQYV.

There are a few counts of this clonotype. This chain uses TRBV3-1 with TRBJ2-3, with TRBD2 matching 12 bases. The CDR3 has 16 amino acids. CDR1 is LGHDT and CDR2 is YNNKEL in the germline V gene (reference sequence). V was pared by 6 bases and J by 6 bases, with 10 bases of the junction left unmatched. The DNA of the CDR3 is TGTGCCAGCAGTCGCACGACTAGCGGGAGAGGTGATACGCAGTATTTT. Residues: CASSRTTSGRGDTQYF.

There are a few counts of this clonotype. V is TRBV5-1 and J is TRBJ2-3, with 13 bases fitting TRBD2. Per the germline V gene, CDR1 is SGHRS and CDR2 is YFSETQ. The V gene end was trimmed by 4 bases and the J gene end by 3 bases; junction bases not matched to a gene: 5. This CDR3 is built from 16 residues. This chain's CDR3 is CASSKRTSGRTDTQYF. The DNA for the CDR3 is TGCGCCAGCAGCAAAAGGACTAGCGGGAGAACAGATACGCAGTATTTT.

This clonotype has just a few counts. CDR3 in amino acids: CSARQGGTQPQHF. As DNA, the CDR3 is TGCAGTGCCAGACAGGGGGGGACTCAGCCCCAGCATTTT. J is TRBJ1-5 and V is TRBV20-1, with 9 bases identical to TRBD1. The CDR3 covers 13 residues. Germline V gene data show CDR1 as DFQATT and CDR2 as SNEGSKA (reference sequence). With 6 bases clipped from V and 6 bases from J, the junction kept 6 bases outside the gene matches.

This sequence joins TRBV4-1 and TRBJ2-1; D is perhaps TRBD1 (5 bases). Trimming cost V 1 base and J 6 bases, with 22 bases left between them. Germline lookup yields CDR1 MGHRA and CDR2 YSYEKL. The CDR3 covers 18 residues. The CDR3 protein is CASSQGGFSERRGNEQFF. CDR3 bases: TGCGCCAGCAGCCAAGGGGGCTTCAGCGAGAGAAGAGGCAATGAGCAGTTCTTC.

The sample holds many counts of this clonotype. The chain is built from TRBV15 and TRBJ2-1, with 7 nucleotides matching TRBD2. This CDR3 spans 15 amino acids. Trimming removed 5 bases from V and 2 bases from J; junction bases left unmatched: 6. Looked up from germline, CDR1 is LNHNV and CDR2 is YYDKDF (reference sequence). CDR3 nucleotide sequence: TGTGCCACCAGCGATCCTAGCGGCCCCTACAATGAGCAGTTCTTC. Amino acids: CATSDPSGPYNEQFF.